A selection of T cell receptor beta chains follows, all from one sample in a study of control samples from healthy donors and cancer patients. Sequencing was performed with immunoSEQ multiplex PCR; in TCRdb, only in-frame clones are kept and a portion is missing. The sample lists under 300,000 clones; over 70% were seen once. The sample consisted of PBMCs. These receptors were taken from a woman aged 60 to 75 with lung cancer. Both conserved end residues are part of each CDR3. Fields, in order: clone size, V gene, J gene, D gene, CDR3 protein, CDR3 DNA. D genes are given only for firm matches. The size field is filled for only some rows; it gives once, few, many or a size class.

clone size: few; V gene: TRBV7-2; J gene: TRBJ2-1; D gene: -; CDR3 protein: CASSLIGAYNEQFF; CDR3 DNA: TGTGCCAGCAGCTTAATAGGTGCCTACAATGAGCAGTTCTTC
clone size: -; V gene: TRBV5-1; J gene: TRBJ2-3; D gene: -; CDR3 protein: CASSLAHLMAGDTQYF; CDR3 DNA: TGCGCCAGCAGCTTGGCCCACCTAATGGCGGGAGATACGCAGTATTTT
clone size: -; V gene: TRBV5-1; J gene: TRBJ2-2; D gene: -; CDR3 protein: CASSPTANTGELFF; CDR3 DNA: TGCGCCAGCAGCCCGACAGCGAACACCGGGGAGCTGTTTTTT
clone size: once; V gene: TRBV3-1/TRBV3-2; J gene: TRBJ2-2; D gene: -; CDR3 protein: CASSQDWGGRELFF; CDR3 DNA: TGTGCCAGCAGCCAAGATTGGGGCGGTAGGGAGCTGTTTTTT
clone size: few; V gene: TRBV27; J gene: TRBJ1-4; D gene: -; CDR3 protein: CASTRRIQTNEKLFF; CDR3 DNA: TGTGCCAGCACCCGACGGATCCAAACTAATGAAAAACTGTTTTTT
clone size: -; V gene: TRBV24-1; J gene: TRBJ2-2; D gene: -; CDR3 protein: CATSDRNTGELFF; CDR3 DNA: TGTGCCACCAGTGATAGGAACACCGGGGAGCTGTTTTTT
clone size: -; V gene: TRBV5-1; J gene: TRBJ2-1; D gene: TRBD2; CDR3 protein: CASSYLAGGEYNEQFF; CDR3 DNA: TGCGCCAGCAGCTATTTAGCGGGAGGGGAGTACAATGAGCAGTTCTTC
clone size: once; V gene: TRBV7-3; J gene: TRBJ2-1; D gene: TRBD2; CDR3 protein: CASSSLAGGPNEQFF; CDR3 DNA: TGTGCCAGCAGCTCCCTCGCGGGGGGCCCCAATGAGCAGTTCTTC
clone size: -; V gene: TRBV7-2; J gene: TRBJ2-1; D gene: -; CDR3 protein: CASSASATTAEGEFF; CDR3 DNA: TGTGCCAGCAGCGCGAGCGCTACGACCGCCGAAGGGGAGTTCTTC
clone size: -; V gene: TRBV29-1; J gene: TRBJ2-1; D gene: -; CDR3 protein: CSGWGTEGNYNEQFF; CDR3 DNA: TGCAGCGGTTGGGGTACGGAGGGGAACTACAATGAGCAGTTCTTC
clone size: -; V gene: TRBV18; J gene: TRBJ1-1; D gene: -; CDR3 protein: CASSPTSGNTEAFF; CDR3 DNA: TGTGCCAGCTCACCAACTTCAGGTAACACTGAAGCTTTCTTT
clone size: once; V gene: TRBV5-4; J gene: TRBJ2-1; D gene: TRBD2; CDR3 protein: CASSQGLAGGRTEQFF; CDR3 DNA: TGTGCCAGCAGCCAGGGACTAGCGGGAGGGCGCACTGAGCAGTTCTTC
clone size: -; V gene: TRBV3-1/TRBV3-2; J gene: TRBJ2-7; D gene: -; CDR3 protein: CASSQPGPVSEQYF; CDR3 DNA: TGTGCCAGCAGCCAACCCGGACCCGTCTCCGAGCAGTACTTC
clone size: -; V gene: TRBV5-4; J gene: TRBJ2-7; D gene: TRBD2; CDR3 protein: CASSSKRGPYEQYF; CDR3 DNA: TGTGCCAGCAGCTCGAAGCGGGGGCCTTACGAGCAGTACTTC
clone size: few; V gene: TRBV6-6; J gene: TRBJ2-5; D gene: -; CDR3 protein: CASSYSNREETQYF; CDR3 DNA: TGTGCCAGCAGTTACTCGAACAGGGAAGAGACCCAGTACTTC
clone size: -; V gene: TRBV28; J gene: TRBJ2-4; D gene: TRBD2; CDR3 protein: CASSTRTSGNIQYF; CDR3 DNA: TGTGCCAGCAGTACTCGGACTAGCGGAAACATTCAGTACTTC
clone size: once; V gene: TRBV7-9; J gene: TRBJ1-4; D gene: -; CDR3 protein: CASRRTGNMNEKLFF; CDR3 DNA: TGTGCCAGCAGACGCACAGGGAATATGAATGAAAAACTGTTTTTT
clone size: -; V gene: TRBV5-1; J gene: TRBJ1-1; D gene: -; CDR3 protein: CASSSGPRGDTEAFF; CDR3 DNA: TGCGCCAGCAGCTCCGGCCCCCGAGGGGACACTGAAGCTTTCTTT
clone size: -; V gene: TRBV20-1; J gene: TRBJ1-6; D gene: -; CDR3 protein: CSASPVTLNSPLHF; CDR3 DNA: TGCAGTGCTAGTCCGGTGACTCTCAATTCACCCCTCCACTTT
clone size: -; V gene: TRBV6-6; J gene: TRBJ1-2; D gene: TRBD1; CDR3 protein: CASSYGQGARYGYTF; CDR3 DNA: TGTGCCAGCAGTTACGGACAGGGGGCGAGGTATGGCTACACCTTC
clone size: -; V gene: TRBV6-4; J gene: TRBJ2-1; D gene: TRBD1; CDR3 protein: CASSAATGTYNEQFF; CDR3 DNA: TGTGCCAGCAGTGCCGCGACAGGGACCTACAATGAGCAGTTCTTC
clone size: once; V gene: TRBV30; J gene: TRBJ2-1; D gene: TRBD2; CDR3 protein: CAWRRTSGSPNEQFF; CDR3 DNA: TGTGCCTGGAGAAGAACTAGCGGGAGTCCCAATGAGCAGTTCTTC
clone size: once; V gene: TRBV6-1; J gene: TRBJ2-3; D gene: -; CDR3 protein: CASSETWSADTQYF; CDR3 DNA: TGTGCCAGCAGTGAAACTTGGTCGGCAGATACGCAGTATTTT
clone size: -; V gene: TRBV5-5; J gene: TRBJ2-2; D gene: TRBD1; CDR3 protein: CASSVRQGRGTGELFF; CDR3 DNA: TGTGCCAGCAGCGTCCGACAGGGACGTGGGACCGGGGAGCTGTTTTTT
clone size: -; V gene: TRBV24-1; J gene: TRBJ2-2; D gene: -; CDR3 protein: CATSDPPRTNTGELFF; CDR3 DNA: TGTGCCACCAGTGATCCCCCTAGGACGAACACCGGGGAGCTGTTTTTT
clone size: few; V gene: TRBV19; J gene: TRBJ1-2; D gene: -; CDR3 protein: CASSIWGQNYGYTF; CDR3 DNA: TGTGCCAGTAGTATCTGGGGGCAGAACTATGGCTACACCTTC
clone size: -; V gene: TRBV27; J gene: TRBJ1-5; D gene: -; CDR3 protein: CASRQGLNQPQHF; CDR3 DNA: TGTGCCAGCCGTCAGGGTTTGAATCAGCCCCAGCATTTT
clone size: -; V gene: TRBV7-3; J gene: TRBJ2-3; D gene: -; CDR3 protein: CASSLNLRDTQYF; CDR3 DNA: TGTGCCAGCAGCTTAAATCTTCGGGATACGCAGTATTTT
clone size: -; V gene: TRBV18; J gene: TRBJ1-1; D gene: -; CDR3 protein: CASSPYGTGGAEAFF; CDR3 DNA: TGTGCCAGCTCACCTTATGGCACAGGTGGTGCTGAAGCTTTCTTT
clone size: -; V gene: TRBV29-1; J gene: TRBJ2-3; D gene: -; CDR3 protein: CSGSGSTTDTQYF; CDR3 DNA: TGCAGCGGAAGCGGGTCAACCACAGATACGCAGTATTTT
clone size: -; V gene: TRBV9; J gene: TRBJ2-3; D gene: -; CDR3 protein: CASSVLVTPDTQYF; CDR3 DNA: TGTGCCAGCAGCGTTCTAGTAACGCCGGATACGCAGTATTTT